The text below deals with one T cell receptor (beta chain). Its target is not known. This specimen comes from a study of shared clonotypes between healthy human individuals. TCRdb's copy holds only in-frame clones and misses some; the assay was immunoSEQ multiplex PCR. The sample carries 2 million to 3 million clones, approximately 93% recorded once. The ends lost 6 bases at V and 3 bases at J; junction bases unmatched: 6. Germline lookup yields CDR1 SQVTM and CDR2 ANQGSEA. CDR3 length: 13 residues. Overall study results and limits: The naive CD4 repertoires of several donors were compared, and roughly 5% of clonotypes were shared.

This TCR came from a man younger than 35 in good health. Some clones in this sample may be carry-over from other donors' samples. The gene calls are TRBV29-1 and TRBJ2-7; TRBD1 matches at 9 bases. The sample consisted of naive CD4+ T cells from PBMCs. Subset of the sample: CD45RA+ positively selected. The CDR3 sequence is CSVATGQGYEQYF. In nucleotides, the CDR3 is TGCAGCGTGGCAACGGGACAGGGCTACGAGCAGTACTTC.